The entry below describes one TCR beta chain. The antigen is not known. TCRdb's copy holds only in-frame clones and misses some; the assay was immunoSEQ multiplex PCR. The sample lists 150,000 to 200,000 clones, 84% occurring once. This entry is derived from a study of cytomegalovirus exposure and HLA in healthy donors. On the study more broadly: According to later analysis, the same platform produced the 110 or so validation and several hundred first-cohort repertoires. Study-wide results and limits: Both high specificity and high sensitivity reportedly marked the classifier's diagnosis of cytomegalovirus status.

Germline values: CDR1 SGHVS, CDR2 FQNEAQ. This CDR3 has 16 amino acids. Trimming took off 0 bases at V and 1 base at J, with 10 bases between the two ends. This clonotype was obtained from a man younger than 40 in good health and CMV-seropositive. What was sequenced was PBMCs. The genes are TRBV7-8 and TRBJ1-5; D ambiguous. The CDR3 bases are TGTGCCAGCAGCTTAGCCCGACACCTGAGCAATCAGCCCCAGCATTTT. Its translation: CASSLARHLSNQPQHF.